A selection of T cell receptor beta chains follows, all from one sample in a study of cytomegalovirus exposure and HLA in healthy donors. The method was immunoSEQ multiplex PCR; TCRdb's version includes in-frame clones alone and lacks a portion of them. The sample carries approximately 120,000 clones, about 77% recorded once. Sequenced input: PBMCs. Receptor source: a man in his fifties in good health and CMV-seronegative. Each CDR3 is given with its conserved first and last residue. The D gene is left open where the match is weak. Size values are once, few and many counts, or a class for expanded clones, and some rows have none.

V gene	clone size	J gene	D gene	CDR3 protein	CDR3 DNA
TRBV6-1	once	TRBJ1-2	TRBD1	CASSPTGIANYGYTF	TGTGCCAGCAGTCCGACAGGGATCGCTAACTATGGCTACACCTTC
TRBV5-1	few	TRBJ2-1	.	CASRVTIFYNEQFF	TGCGCCAGCAGGGTGACTATATTCTACAATGAGCAGTTCTTC
TRBV9	.	TRBJ2-4	TRBD2	CASSAELGASGFKNIQYF	TGTGCCAGCAGCGCAGAACTTGGGGCTAGCGGTTTCAAAAACATTCAGTACTTC
TRBV19	.	TRBJ2-7	TRBD2	CASSRGGSSYEQYF	TGTGCCAGTAGTAGGGGCGGGAGCTCCTACGAGCAGTACTTC
TRBV30	.	TRBJ2-7	.	CALLNPAGWTYEQYF	TGTGCCTTACTAAACCCCGCAGGGTGGACCTACGAGCAGTACTTC
TRBV5-1	few	TRBJ2-2	.	CASSLTGLRNTGELFF	TGCGCCAGCAGCTTGACGGGATTAAGGAACACCGGGGAGCTGTTTTTT
TRBV5-1	.	TRBJ2-1	.	CASSLGVAVYNEQFF	TGCGCCAGCAGCTTGGGGGTAGCGGTATACAATGAGCAGTTCTTC
TRBV10-2	.	TRBJ2-7	TRBD2	CASSALGGAYEQYF	TGCGCCAGCAGTGCTCTCGGGGGGGCCTACGAGCAGTACTTC
TRBV28	few	TRBJ2-3	.	CASNRVSTDTQYF	TGTGCCAGCAATCGGGTTAGCACAGATACGCAGTATTTT
TRBV4-1	.	TRBJ2-1	TRBD2	CASSPTSGGPSYNEQFF	TGCGCCAGCAGTCCGACTAGCGGGGGCCCCTCCTACAATGAGCAGTTCTTC
TRBV10-1	.	TRBJ2-7	TRBD1	CASSRDRSYEQYF	TGCGCCAGCAGCCGGGACAGATCCTACGAGCAGTACTTC
TRBV20-1	once	TRBJ2-3	.	CRGSGLDTQYF	TGCAGGGGGAGCGGGTTGGATACGCAGTATTTT
TRBV6-1	many	TRBJ2-5	.	CASSEISAKTQYF	TGTGCCAGCAGTGAAATAAGCGCGAAGACCCAGTACTTC
TRBV10-3	.	TRBJ2-7	.	CAISEDNSYEQYF	TGTGCCATCAGTGAGGACAACTCCTACGAGCAGTACTTC
TRBV2	.	TRBJ1-5	.	CASSGTGETRQPQHF	TGTGCCAGCAGCGGGACGGGAGAGACAAGGCAGCCCCAGCATTTT
TRBV10-3	.	TRBJ1-1	TRBD1	CAIRTGATGTEAFF	TGTGCCATCAGGACAGGGGCCACGGGGACTGAAGCTTTCTTT
TRBV19	.	TRBJ1-4	.	CASSIRGSPKFF	TGTGCCAGTAGTATTCGAGGTTCGCCCAAGTTTTTT
TRBV7-8	.	TRBJ1-3	.	CASSLSAGPTGNTIYF	TGTGCCAGCAGCTTATCGGCAGGTCCTACTGGAAACACCATATATTTT
TRBV15	.	TRBJ2-1	TRBD1	CATSRDRGQYNEQFF	TGTGCCACCAGCAGAGACAGGGGGCAATACAATGAGCAGTTCTTC
TRBV19	.	TRBJ1-2	.	CASSWTATQIYNYGYTF	TGTGCCAGTAGTTGGACAGCGACACAGATCTATAACTATGGCTACACCTTC
TRBV29-1	.	TRBJ2-1	TRBD2	CSVEQREGHNEQFF	TGCAGCGTTGAGCAGCGGGAGGGCCATAATGAGCAGTTCTTC
TRBV15	.	TRBJ1-2	.	CATSKDRNYGYTF	TGTGCCACCAGCAAAGACAGAAACTATGGCTACACCTTC
TRBV6-1	.	TRBJ1-1	.	CASTELMNTEAFF	TGTGCCAGTACGGAGCTCATGAACACTGAAGCTTTCTTT
TRBV10-1	.	TRBJ2-7	TRBD1	CASSEGPPDRAYTYEQYF	TGCGCCAGCAGTGAGGGGCCCCCGGACAGGGCTTACACCTACGAGCAGTACTTC
TRBV28	once	TRBJ1-4	.	CASSHRGSMYEKLFF	TGTGCCAGCAGCCACCGAGGGAGTATGTATGAAAAACTGTTTTTT
TRBV10-2	.	TRBJ2-3	.	CASSDLRVTDTQYF	TGCGCCAGCAGTGACCTACGGGTAACAGATACGCAGTATTTT
TRBV14	.	TRBJ1-1	TRBD1	CASSQGRDRVTTEAFF	TGTGCCAGCAGCCAAGGGAGGGACAGGGTCACCACTGAAGCTTTCTTT
TRBV6-1	.	TRBJ2-1	.	CASSLLATIENEQFF	TGTGCCAGCAGTCTACTAGCTACGATTGAGAATGAGCAGTTCTTC
TRBV10-3	.	TRBJ2-7	TRBD1	CAISDKAGGFYEQYF	TGTGCCATCAGTGATAAGGCAGGGGGATTCTACGAGCAGTACTTC
TRBV10-1	.	TRBJ1-3	.	CASGSPSGNTIYF	TGCGCCAGCGGCAGTCCCTCTGGAAACACCATATATTTT
TRBV5-1	.	TRBJ2-2	.	CASSSQGGGTGELFF	TGCGCCAGCAGCTCCCAGGGGGGTGGTACCGGGGAGCTGTTTTTT
TRBV7-6	.	TRBJ2-5	TRBD2	CASSPRGWAGEETQYF	TGTGCCAGCAGCCCCCGGGGGTGGGCGGGAGAAGAGACCCAGTACTTC
TRBV30	.	TRBJ2-1	TRBD2	CAWSRKTSGSFDEQFF	TGTGCCTGGAGTCGTAAGACTAGCGGGAGTTTCGATGAGCAGTTCTTC
TRBV19	.	TRBJ2-6	TRBD2	CASSIGGGMAGANVLTF	TGTGCCAGTAGTATAGGGGGGGGAATGGCTGGGGCCAACGTCCTGACTTTC
TRBV19	.	TRBJ2-1	.	CASKEDNEQFF	TGTGCCAGTAAGGAGGACAATGAGCAGTTCTTC
TRBV18	.	TRBJ2-7	.	CASSPRAGLGYEQYF	TGTGCCAGCTCACCGCGGGCGGGCTTGGGATACGAGCAGTACTTC
TRBV5-1	.	TRBJ2-7	.	CASSLGTAYGEQYF	TGCGCCAGCAGCTTGGGGACTGCTTACGGGGAGCAGTACTTC